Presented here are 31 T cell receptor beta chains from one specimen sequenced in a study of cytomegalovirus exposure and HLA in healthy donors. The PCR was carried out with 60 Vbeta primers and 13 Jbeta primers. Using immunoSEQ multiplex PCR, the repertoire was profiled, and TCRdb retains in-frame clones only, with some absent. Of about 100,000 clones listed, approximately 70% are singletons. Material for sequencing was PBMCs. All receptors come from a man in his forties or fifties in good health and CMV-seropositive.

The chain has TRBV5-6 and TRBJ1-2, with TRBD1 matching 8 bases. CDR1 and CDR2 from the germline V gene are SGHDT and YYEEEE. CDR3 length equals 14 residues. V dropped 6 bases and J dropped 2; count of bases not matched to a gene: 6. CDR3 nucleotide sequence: TGTGCCAGCACCCGGGGACAGGCGAACTATGGCTACACCTTC. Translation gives CASTRGQANYGYTF.

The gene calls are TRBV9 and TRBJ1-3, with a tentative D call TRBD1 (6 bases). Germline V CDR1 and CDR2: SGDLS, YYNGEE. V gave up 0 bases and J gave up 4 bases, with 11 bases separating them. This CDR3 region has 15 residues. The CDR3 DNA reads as TGTGCCAGCAGCGTAGAGGGGGGGTTCGGAAACACCATATATTTT. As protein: CASSVEGGFGNTIYF.

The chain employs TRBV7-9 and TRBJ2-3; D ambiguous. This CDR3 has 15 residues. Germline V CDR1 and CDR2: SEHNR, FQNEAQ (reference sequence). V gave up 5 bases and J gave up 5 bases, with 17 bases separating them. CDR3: CASSRDAFSGDTQYF. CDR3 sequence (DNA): TGTGCCAGCAGCCGTGATGCGTTTAGTGGAGATACGCAGTATTTT.

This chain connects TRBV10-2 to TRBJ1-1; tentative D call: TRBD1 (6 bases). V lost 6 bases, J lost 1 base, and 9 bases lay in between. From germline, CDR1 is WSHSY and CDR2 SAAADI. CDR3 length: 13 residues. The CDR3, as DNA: TGCGCCAGCAGATCCAGGGGGAACACTGAAGCTTTCTTT. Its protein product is CASRSRGNTEAFF.

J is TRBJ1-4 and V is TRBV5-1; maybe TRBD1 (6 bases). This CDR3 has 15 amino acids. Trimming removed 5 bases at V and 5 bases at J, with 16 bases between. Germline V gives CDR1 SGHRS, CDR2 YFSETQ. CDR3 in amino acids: CASRETGFSNEKLFF. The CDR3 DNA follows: TGCGCCAGCAGGGAAACAGGGTTCTCCAATGAAAAACTGTTTTTT.

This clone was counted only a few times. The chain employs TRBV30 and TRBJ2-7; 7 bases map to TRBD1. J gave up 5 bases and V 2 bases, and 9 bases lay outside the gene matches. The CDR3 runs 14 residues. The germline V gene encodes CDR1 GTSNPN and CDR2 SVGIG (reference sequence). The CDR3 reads CAWSSDRELHEQYF. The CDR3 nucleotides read TGTGCCTGGAGTTCTGACAGGGAGCTCCACGAGCAGTACTTC.

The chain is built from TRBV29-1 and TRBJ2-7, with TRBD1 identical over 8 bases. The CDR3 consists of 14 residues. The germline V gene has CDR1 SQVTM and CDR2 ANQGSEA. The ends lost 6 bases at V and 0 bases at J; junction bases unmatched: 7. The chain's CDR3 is CSVSGQGSSYEQYF. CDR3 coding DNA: TGCAGCGTAAGTGGACAGGGAAGCTCCTACGAGCAGTACTTC.

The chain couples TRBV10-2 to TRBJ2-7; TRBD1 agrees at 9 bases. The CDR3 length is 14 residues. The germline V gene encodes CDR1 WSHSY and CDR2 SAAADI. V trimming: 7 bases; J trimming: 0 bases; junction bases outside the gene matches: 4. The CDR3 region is CASKVGQGSYEQYF. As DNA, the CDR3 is TGCGCCAGCAAGGTGGGACAGGGCTCCTACGAGCAGTACTTC.

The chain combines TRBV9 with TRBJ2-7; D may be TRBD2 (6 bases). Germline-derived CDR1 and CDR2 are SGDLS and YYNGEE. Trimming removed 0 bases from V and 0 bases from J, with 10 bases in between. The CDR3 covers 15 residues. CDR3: CASSVDSGSSYEQYF. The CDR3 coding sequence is TGTGCCAGCAGCGTAGATAGCGGTAGCTCCTACGAGCAGTACTTC. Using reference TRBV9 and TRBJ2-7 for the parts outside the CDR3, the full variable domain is DSGVTQTPKHLITATGQRVTLRCSPRSGDLSVYWYQQSLDQGLQFLIQYYNGEERAKGNILERFSAQQFPDLHSELNLSSLELGDSALYFCASSVDSGSSYEQYFGPGTRLTVT.

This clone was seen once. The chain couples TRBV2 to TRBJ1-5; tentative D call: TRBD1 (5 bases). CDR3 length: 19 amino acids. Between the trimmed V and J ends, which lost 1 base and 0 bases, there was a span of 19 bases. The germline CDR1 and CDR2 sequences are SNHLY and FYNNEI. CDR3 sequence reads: CASSEEEDGGEYSNQPQHF. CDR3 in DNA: TGTGCCAGCAGTGAAGAGGAAGACGGGGGAGAATATAGCAATCAGCCCCAGCATTTT.

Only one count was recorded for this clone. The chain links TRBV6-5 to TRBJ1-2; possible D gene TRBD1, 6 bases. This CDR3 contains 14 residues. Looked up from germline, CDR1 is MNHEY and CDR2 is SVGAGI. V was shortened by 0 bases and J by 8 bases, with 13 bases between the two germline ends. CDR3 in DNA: TGTGCCAGCAGTTACTCCCGGGACACGGAGGGCTACACCTTC. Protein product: CASSYSRDTEGYTF.

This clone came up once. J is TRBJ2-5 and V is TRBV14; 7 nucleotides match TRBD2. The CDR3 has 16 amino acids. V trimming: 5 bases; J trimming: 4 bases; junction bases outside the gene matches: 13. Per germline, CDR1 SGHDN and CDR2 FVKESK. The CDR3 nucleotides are TGTGCCAGCAGCTCTCGACTGGGGGGGTTAAGAGAGACCCAGTACTTC. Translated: CASSSRLGGLRETQYF.

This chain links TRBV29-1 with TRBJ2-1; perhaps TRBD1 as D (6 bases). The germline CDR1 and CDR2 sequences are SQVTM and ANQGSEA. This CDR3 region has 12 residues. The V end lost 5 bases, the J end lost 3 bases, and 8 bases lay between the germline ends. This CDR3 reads CSVKDSYNEQFF. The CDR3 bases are TGCAGCGTTAAGGACAGCTACAATGAGCAGTTCTTC.

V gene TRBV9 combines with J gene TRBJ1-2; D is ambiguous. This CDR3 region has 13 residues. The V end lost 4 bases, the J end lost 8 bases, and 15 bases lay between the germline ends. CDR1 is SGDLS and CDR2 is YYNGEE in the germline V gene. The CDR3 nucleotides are TGTGCCAGCAGCAATGGTGAGGGAGGAGGCTACACCTTC. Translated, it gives CASSNGEGGGYTF.

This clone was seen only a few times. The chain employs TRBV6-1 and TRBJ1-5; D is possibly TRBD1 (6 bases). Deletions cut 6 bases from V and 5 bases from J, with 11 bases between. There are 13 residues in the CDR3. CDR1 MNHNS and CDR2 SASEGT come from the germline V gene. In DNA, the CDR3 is TGTGCCAGCAGCGGGACACCAGATCAGCCCCAGCATTTT. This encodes CASSGTPDQPQHF.

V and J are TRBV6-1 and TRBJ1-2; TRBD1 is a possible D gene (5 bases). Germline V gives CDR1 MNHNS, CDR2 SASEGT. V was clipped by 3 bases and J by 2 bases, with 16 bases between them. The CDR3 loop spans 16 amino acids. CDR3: CASSEWLGAGNYGYTF. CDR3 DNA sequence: TGTGCCAGCAGTGAGTGGCTTGGGGCAGGGAACTATGGCTACACCTTC.

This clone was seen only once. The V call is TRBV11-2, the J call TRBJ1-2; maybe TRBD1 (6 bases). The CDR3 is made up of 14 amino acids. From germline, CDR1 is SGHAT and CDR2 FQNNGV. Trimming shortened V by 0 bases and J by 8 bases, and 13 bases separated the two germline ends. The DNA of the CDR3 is TGTGCCAGCAGCTTAGAAGCCGGTCAGGGGGGCTACACCTTC. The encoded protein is CASSLEAGQGGYTF.

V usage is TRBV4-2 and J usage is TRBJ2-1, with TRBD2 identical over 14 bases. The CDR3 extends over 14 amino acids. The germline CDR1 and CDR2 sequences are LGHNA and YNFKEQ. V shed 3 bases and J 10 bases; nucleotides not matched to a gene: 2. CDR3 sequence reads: CASSQGLAGEEQFF. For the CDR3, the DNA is TGTGCCAGCAGCCAGGGACTAGCGGGGGAAGAGCAGTTCTTC.

This CDR3 is CASSPQDRDQPQHF. In DNA, the CDR3 is TGCGCCAGCAGCCCACAGGACAGGGATCAGCCCCAGCATTTT. The chain links TRBV4-3 to TRBJ1-5, with 8 bases that match TRBD1. Germline CDR1 reads LGHNA; CDR2 reads YSLEER. This CDR3 comprises 14 residues. The junction had 4 bases not matched to a gene; V was cut back by 4 bases and J by 5 bases.

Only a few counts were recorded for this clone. DNA of the CDR3: TGTGCCAGTAGTTTCTTGGACAGCCAAGAGACCCAGTACTTC. It specifies CASSFLDSQETQYF. The rearrangement joins TRBV19 to TRBJ2-5, with D tentatively TRBD1 (6 bases). The CDR3 has 14 amino acids. The germline gives CDR1 LNHDA, CDR2 SQIVND (reference sequence). V was pared by 5 bases and J by 1 base, with 11 bases between. Full variable domain (rest looked up from reference TRBV19 and TRBJ2-5): DGGITQSPKYLFRKEGQNVTLSCEQNLNHDAMYWYRQDPGQGLRLIYYSQIVNDFQKGDIAEGYSVSREKKESFPLTVTSAQKNPTAFYLCASSFLDSQETQYFGPGTRLLVL.

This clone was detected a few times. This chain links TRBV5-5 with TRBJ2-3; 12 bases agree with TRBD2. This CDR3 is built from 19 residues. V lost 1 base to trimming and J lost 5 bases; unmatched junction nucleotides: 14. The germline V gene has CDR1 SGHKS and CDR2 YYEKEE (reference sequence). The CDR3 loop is CASSLFPPASGRALDTQYF. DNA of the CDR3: TGTGCCAGCAGCTTGTTCCCACCCGCTAGCGGGAGGGCCCTAGATACGCAGTATTTT.

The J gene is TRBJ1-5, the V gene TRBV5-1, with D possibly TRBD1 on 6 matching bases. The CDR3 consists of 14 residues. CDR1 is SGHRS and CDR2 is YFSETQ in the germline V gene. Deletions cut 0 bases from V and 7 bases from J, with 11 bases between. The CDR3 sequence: CASSLVQGGQPQHF. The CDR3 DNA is TGCGCCAGCAGCTTGGTACAGGGTGGACAGCCCCAGCATTTT.

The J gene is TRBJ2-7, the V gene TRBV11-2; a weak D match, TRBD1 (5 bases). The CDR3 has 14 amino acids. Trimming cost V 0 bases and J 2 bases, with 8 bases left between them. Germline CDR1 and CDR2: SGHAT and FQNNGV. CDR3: CASSLEAGTYEQYF. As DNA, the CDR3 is TGTGCCAGCAGCTTAGAAGCAGGGACCTACGAGCAGTACTTC. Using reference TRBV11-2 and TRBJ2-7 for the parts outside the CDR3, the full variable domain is EAGVAQSPRYKIIEKRQSVAFWCNPISGHATLYWYQQILGQGPKLLIQFQNNGVVDDSQLPKDRFSAERLKGVDSTLKIQPAKLEDSAVYLCASSLEAGTYEQYFGPGTRLTVT.

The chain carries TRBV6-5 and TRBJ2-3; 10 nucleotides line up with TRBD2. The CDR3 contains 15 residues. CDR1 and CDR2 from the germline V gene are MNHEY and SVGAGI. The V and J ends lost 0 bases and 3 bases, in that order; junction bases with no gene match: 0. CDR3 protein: CASSYSGLATDTQYF. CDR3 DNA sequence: TGTGCCAGCAGTTACTCGGGACTAGCGACAGATACGCAGTATTTT.

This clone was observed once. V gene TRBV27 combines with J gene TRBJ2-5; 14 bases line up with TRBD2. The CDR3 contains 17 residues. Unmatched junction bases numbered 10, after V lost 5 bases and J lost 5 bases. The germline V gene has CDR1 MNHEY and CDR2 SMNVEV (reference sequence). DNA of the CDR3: TGTGCCAGCAGTCCTCGGACTAGCGGGAGGCCCCAGGAGACCCAGTACTTC. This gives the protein CASSPRTSGRPQETQYF.

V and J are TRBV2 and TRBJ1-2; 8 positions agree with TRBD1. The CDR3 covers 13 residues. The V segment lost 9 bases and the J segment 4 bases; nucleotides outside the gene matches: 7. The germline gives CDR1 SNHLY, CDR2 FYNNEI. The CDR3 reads CAREIQGAYGYTF. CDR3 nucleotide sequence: TGTGCCAGAGAGATTCAGGGGGCCTATGGCTACACCTTC.

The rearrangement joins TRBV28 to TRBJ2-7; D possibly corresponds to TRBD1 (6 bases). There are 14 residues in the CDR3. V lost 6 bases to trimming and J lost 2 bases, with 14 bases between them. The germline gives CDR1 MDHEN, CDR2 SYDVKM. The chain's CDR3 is CASSFRGATYEQYF. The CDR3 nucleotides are TGTGCCAGCAGCTTCAGGGGCGCCACCTACGAGCAGTACTTC.

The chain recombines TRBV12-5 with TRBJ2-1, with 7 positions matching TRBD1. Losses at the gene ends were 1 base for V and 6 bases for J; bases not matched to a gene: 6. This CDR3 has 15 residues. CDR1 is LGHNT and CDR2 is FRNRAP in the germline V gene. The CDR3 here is CASGLDARTGNEQFF. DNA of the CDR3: TGTGCTAGTGGTTTGGATGCCAGGACAGGCAATGAGCAGTTCTTC.

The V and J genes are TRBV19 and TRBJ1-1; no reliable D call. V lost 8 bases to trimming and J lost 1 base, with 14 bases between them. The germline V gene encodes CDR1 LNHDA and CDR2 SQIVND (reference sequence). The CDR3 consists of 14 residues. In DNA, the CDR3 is TGTGCCAGTGTCGCGGTCAGCGAGAACACTGAAGCTTTCTTT. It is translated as CASVAVSENTEAFF. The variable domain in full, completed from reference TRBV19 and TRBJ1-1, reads DGGITQSPKYLFRKEGQNVTLSCEQNLNHDAMYWYRQDPGQGLRLIYYSQIVNDFQKGDIAEGYSVSREKKESFPLTVTSAQKNPTAFYLCASVAVSENTEAFFGQGTRLTVV.

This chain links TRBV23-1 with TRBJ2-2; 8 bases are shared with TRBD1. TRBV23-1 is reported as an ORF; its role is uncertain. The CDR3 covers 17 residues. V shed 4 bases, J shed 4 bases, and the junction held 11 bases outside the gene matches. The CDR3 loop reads CASSPWTGTVLTGELFF. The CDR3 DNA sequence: TGCGCCAGCAGTCCATGGACAGGGACTGTCCTCACCGGGGAGCTGTTTTTT.

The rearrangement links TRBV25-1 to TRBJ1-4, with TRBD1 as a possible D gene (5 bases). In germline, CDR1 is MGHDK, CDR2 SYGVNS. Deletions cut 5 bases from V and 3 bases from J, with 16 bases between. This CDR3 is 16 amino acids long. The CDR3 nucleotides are TGTGCCAGCAGTCAAATCGGTGGCAGGGCTAATGAAAAACTGTTTTTT. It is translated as CASSQIGGRANEKLFF.